This note documents a single T cell receptor beta chain sequence. The target antigen is unknown. The sample belongs to a study of T cell responses to AZD1222 COVID-19 vaccine. Study summary: Second-dose timings of about 4 or about 12 weeks were pooled. Study results and caveats: The peak T cell response came first, and repertoires were sampled only after it. Spike-wide vaccine-associated CD4 TCRs dominated at 160-218 and 743-854. White British ancestry dominated among donors, who included more females, and clonal diversity was possibly underestimated.

Trimming left V 0 bases short and J 7 bases short, with 11 bases between. The germline V gene has CDR1 SGDLS and CDR2 YYNGEE. The CDR3 runs 15 residues. The protocol was immunoSEQ multiplex PCR, while the TCRdb copy is restricted to in-frame clones and leaves out a portion. The data contain about 97,000 clones, approximately 91% of them singletons. The sample here was peripheral blood, taken on day 0 of AZD1222 vaccination. The chain uses TRBV9 and TRBJ1-6, with D perhaps matching TRBD1 (6 bases). The receptor was isolated from an adult in good health. The CDR3 region has the DNA TGTGCCAGCAGCGTAGGGGGGGCCCTGAATTCACCCCTCCACTTT. Its protein is CASSVGGALNSPLHF.